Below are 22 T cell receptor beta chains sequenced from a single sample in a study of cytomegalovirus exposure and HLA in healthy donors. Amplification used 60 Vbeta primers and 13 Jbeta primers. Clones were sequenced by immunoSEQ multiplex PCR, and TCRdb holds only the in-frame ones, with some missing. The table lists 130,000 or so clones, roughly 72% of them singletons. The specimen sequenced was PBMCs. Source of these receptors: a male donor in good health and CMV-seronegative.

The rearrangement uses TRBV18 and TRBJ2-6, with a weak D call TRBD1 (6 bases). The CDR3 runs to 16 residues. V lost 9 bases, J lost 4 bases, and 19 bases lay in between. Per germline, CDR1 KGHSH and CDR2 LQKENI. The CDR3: CASFKQGQSGANVLTF. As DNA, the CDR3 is TGTGCCAGTTTCAAACAGGGCCAGTCGGGGGCCAACGTCCTGACTTTC.

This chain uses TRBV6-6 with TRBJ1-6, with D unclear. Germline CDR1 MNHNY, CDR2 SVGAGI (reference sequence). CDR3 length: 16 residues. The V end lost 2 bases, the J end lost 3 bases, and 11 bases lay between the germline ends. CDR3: CASSYLKAGYNSPLHF. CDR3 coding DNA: TGTGCCAGCAGTTACCTTAAGGCGGGCTATAATTCACCCCTCCACTTT.

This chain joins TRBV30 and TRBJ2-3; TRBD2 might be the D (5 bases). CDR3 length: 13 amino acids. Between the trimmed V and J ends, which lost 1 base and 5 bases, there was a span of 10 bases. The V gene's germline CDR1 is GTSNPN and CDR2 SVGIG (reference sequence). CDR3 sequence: CAWSGEYGDTQYF. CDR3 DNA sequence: TGTGCCTGGAGTGGGGAGTATGGAGATACGCAGTATTTT.

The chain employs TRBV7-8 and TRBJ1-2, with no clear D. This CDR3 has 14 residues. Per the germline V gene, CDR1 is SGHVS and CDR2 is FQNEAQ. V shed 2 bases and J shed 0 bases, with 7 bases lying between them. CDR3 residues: CASSLSFSNYGYTF. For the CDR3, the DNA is TGTGCCAGCAGCTTATCCTTTTCTAACTATGGCTACACCTTC.

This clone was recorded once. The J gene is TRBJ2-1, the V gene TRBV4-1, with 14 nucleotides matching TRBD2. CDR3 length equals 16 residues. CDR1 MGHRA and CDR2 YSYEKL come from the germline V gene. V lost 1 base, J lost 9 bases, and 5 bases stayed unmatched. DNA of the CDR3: TGCGCCAGCAGCCAAGTCCTGGGACTAGCGGGAGTTGAGCAGTTCTTC. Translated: CASSQVLGLAGVEQFF.

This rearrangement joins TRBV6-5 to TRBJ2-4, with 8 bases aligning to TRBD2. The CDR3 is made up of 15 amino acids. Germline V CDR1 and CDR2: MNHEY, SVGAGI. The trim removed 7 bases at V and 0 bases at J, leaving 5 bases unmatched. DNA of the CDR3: TGTGCCAGCACCTACGGGGGGGTAGCCAAAAACATTCAGTACTTC. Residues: CASTYGGVAKNIQYF.

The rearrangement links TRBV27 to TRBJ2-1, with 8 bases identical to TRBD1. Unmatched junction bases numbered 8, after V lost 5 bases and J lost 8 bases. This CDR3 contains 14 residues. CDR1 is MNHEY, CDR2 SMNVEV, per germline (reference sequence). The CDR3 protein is CASSPGQGGDEQFF. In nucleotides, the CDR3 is TGTGCCAGCAGTCCTGGACAGGGTGGCGATGAGCAGTTCTTC.

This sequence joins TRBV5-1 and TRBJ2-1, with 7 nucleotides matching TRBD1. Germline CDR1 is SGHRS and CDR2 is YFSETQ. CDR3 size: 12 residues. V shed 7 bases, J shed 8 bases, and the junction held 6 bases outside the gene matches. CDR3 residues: CASRQGEDEQFF. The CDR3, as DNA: TGCGCCAGCCGACAGGGCGAGGATGAGCAGTTCTTC.

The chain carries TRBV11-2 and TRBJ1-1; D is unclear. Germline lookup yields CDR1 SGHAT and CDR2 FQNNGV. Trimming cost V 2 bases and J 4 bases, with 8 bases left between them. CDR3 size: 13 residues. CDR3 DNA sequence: TGTGCCAGCAGCTTATGGGGAGGCACTGAAGCTTTCTTT. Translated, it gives CASSLWGGTEAFF. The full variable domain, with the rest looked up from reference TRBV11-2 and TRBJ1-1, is EAGVAQSPRYKIIEKRQSVAFWCNPISGHATLYWYQQILGQGPKLLIQFQNNGVVDDSQLPKDRFSAERLKGVDSTLKIQPAKLEDSAVYLCASSLWGGTEAFFGQGTRLTVV.

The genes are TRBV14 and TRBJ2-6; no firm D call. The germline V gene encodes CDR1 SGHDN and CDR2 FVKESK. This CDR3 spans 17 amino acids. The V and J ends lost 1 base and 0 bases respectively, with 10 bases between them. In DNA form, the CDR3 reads TGTGCCAGCAGCCAAGGGCTAGTGAACTCTGGGGCCAACGTCCTGACTTTC. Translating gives CASSQGLVNSGANVLTF.

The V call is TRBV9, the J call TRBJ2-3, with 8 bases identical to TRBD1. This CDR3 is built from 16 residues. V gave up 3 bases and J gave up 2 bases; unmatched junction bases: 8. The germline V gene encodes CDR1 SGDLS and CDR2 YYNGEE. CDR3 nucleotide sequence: TGTGCCAGCAGCGACTACCCAGGGGGCTCCACAGATACGCAGTATTTT. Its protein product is CASSDYPGGSTDTQYF.

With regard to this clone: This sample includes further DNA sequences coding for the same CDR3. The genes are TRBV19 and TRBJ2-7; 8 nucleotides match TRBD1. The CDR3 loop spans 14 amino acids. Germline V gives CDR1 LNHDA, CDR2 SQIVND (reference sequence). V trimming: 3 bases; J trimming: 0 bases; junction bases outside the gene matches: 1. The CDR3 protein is CASSIGQGSYEQYF. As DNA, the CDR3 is TGTGCCAGTAGTATTGGACAGGGCTCCTACGAGCAGTACTTC.

The CDR3 coding sequence is TGTGCCAGCAGTTTGTCTAGCACAGATACGCAGTATTTT. It specifies CASSLSSTDTQYF. V and J are TRBV27 and TRBJ2-3; D not certain. Germline V gene sequence: CDR1 MNHEY, CDR2 SMNVEV (reference sequence). The germline V and J ends were trimmed by 3 bases and 0 bases, with 4 bases remaining between them. The CDR3 sequence is 13 residues long.

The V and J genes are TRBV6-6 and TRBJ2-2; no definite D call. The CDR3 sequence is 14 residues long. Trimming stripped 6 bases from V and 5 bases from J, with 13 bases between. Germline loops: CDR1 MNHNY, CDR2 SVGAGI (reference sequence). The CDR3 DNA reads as TGTGCCAGCAGCCGCCGTGACTTTACCGGGGAGCTGTTTTTT. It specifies CASSRRDFTGELFF.

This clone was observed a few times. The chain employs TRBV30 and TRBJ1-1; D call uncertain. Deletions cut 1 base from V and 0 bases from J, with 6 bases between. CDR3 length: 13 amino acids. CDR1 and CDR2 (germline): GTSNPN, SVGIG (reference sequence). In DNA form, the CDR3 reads TGTGCCTGGAGTGCGCGCATGAACACTGAAGCTTTCTTT. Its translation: CAWSARMNTEAFF. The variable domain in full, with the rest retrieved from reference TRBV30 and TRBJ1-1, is SQTIHQWPATLVQPVGSPLSLECTVEGTSNPNLYWYRQAAGRGLQLLFYSVGIGQISSEVPQNLSASRPQDRQFILSSKKLLLSDSGFYLCAWSARMNTEAFFGQGTRLTVV.

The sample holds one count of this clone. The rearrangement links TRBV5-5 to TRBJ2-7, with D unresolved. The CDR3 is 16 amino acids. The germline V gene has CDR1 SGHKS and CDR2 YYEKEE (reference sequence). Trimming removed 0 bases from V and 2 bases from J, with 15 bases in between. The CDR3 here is CASSLARGELPYEQYF. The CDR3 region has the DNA TGTGCCAGCAGCTTGGCCCGTGGTGAACTGCCCTACGAGCAGTACTTC.

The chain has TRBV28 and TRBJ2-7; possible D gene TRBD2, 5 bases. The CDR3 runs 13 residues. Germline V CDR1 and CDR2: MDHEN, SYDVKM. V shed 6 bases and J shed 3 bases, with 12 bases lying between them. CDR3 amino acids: CASRPTGDYEQYF. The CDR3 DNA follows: TGTGCCAGCAGGCCCACCGGGGACTACGAGCAGTACTTC.

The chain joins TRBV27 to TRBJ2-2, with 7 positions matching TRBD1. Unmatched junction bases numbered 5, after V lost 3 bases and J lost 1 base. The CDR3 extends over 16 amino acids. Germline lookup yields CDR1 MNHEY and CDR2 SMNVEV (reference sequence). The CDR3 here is CASSFWDSQNTGELFF. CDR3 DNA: TGTGCCAGCAGTTTCTGGGACAGCCAGAACACCGGGGAGCTGTTTTTT.

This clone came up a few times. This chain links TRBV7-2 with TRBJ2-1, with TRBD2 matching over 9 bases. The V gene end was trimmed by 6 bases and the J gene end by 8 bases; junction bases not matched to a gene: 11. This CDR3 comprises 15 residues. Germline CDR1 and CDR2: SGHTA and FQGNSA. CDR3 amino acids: CASRALAGKFDEQFF. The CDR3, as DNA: TGTGCCAGCAGGGCTCTAGCGGGAAAGTTTGATGAGCAGTTCTTC.

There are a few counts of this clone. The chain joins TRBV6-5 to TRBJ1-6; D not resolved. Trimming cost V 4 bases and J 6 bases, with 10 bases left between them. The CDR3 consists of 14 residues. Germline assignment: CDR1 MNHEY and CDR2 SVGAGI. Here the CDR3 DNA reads TGTGCCAGCAGTTTAATCCTCGGTAATTCACCCCTCCACTTT. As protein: CASSLILGNSPLHF.

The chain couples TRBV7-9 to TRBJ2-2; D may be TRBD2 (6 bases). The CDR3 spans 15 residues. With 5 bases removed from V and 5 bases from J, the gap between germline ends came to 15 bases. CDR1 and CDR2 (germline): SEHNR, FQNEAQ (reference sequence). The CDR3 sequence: CASSPQAAGTGELFF. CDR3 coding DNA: TGTGCCAGCAGCCCTCAGGCGGCGGGGACCGGGGAGCTGTTTTTT.

The CDR3 bases are TGCGCCAGCAGCCACGAGACTAGCGGGGGGTACGAGCAGTACTTC. Protein product: CASSHETSGGYEQYF. This rearrangement joins TRBV5-1 to TRBJ2-7; 13 bases match TRBD2. The CDR3 consists of 15 residues. Per germline, CDR1 SGHRS and CDR2 YFSETQ. V gave up 4 bases and J gave up 4 bases; unmatched junction bases: 5.